The present TCR beta chain was sequenced within a study of blood T cells in healthy people across ages. Study-wide results and limits: Unsorted PBMC input precluded a conclusive naive versus antigen-experienced comparison.

Sample-barcoded 5' priming and a J-beta primer mix drove a second PCR of 7 to 11 cycles. TCRdb independently ran MiXCR on the 5' RACE reads; one entry per CDR3 protein. This repertoire shows more than 800,000 distinct CDR3 sequences, around 26% found once; its top ten account for roughly a sixth. Those donating, healthy Caucasian individuals from Russia, were aged roughly 6 to 100. The CDR3 runs to 14 residues. The germline V gene has CDR1 GTSNPN and CDR2 SVGIG (reference sequence). Trimming stripped 0 bases from V and 8 bases from J, with 13 bases between. This clonotype was recorded many times. The antigen remains undetermined.

Specimen: blood. The TCR comes from a woman of 80 years or more in good health. The rearrangement links TRBV30 to TRBJ1-4; D call uncertain. CDR3 protein: CAWSVGQLQEKLFF. Here the CDR3 DNA reads TGTGCCTGGAGTGTAGGGCAGTTACAGGAAAAACTGTTTTTT.